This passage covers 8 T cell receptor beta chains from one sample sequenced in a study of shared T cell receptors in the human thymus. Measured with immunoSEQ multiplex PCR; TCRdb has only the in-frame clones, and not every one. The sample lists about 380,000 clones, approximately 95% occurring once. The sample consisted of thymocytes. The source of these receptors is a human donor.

This CDR3 is CASRVEGRMESQPQHF. The CDR3 nucleotides read TGTGCCAGCAGAGTGGAGGGCCGGATGGAGAGTCAGCCCCAGCATTTT. The chain is built from TRBV19 and TRBJ1-5; D is unresolved. Germline lookup yields CDR1 LNHDA and CDR2 SQIVND (reference sequence). Between the trimmed V and J ends, which lost 9 bases and 6 bases, there was a span of 24 bases. The CDR3 is made up of 16 amino acids.

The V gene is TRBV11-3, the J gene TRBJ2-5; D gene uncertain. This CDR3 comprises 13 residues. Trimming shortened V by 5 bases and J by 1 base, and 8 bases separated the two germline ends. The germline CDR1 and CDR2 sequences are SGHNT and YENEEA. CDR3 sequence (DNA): TGTGCCAGCAGCCCGCCCCTCCAAGAGACCCAGTACTTC. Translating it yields CASSPPLQETQYF.

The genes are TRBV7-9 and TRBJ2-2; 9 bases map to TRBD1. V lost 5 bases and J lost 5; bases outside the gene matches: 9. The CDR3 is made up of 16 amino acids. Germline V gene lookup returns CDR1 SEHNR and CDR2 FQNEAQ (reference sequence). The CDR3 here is CASSPRDRDVTGELFF. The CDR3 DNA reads TGTGCCAGCAGCCCCCGGGACAGGGATGTGACCGGGGAGCTGTTTTTT. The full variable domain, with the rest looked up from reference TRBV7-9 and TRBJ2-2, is DTGVSQNPRHKITKRGQNVTFRCDPISEHNRLYWYRQTLGQGPEFLTYFQNEAQLEKSRLLSDRFSAERPKGSFSTLEIQRTEQGDSAMYLCASSPRDRDVTGELFFGEGSRLTVL.

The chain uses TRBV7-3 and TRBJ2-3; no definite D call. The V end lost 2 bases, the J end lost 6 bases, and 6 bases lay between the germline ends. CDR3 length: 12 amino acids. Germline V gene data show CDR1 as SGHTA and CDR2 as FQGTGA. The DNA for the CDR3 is TGTGCCAGCAGCTTAGGAAGGGATACGCAGTATTTT. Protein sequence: CASSLGRDTQYF.

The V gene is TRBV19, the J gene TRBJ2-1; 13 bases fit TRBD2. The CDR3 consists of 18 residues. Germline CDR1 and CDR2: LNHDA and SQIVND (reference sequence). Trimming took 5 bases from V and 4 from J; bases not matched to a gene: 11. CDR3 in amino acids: CASSAGPGLAGIYNEQFF. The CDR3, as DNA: TGTGCCAGTAGTGCCGGGCCGGGACTAGCGGGAATTTACAATGAGCAGTTCTTC. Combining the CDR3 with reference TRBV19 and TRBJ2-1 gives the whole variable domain DGGITQSPKYLFRKEGQNVTLSCEQNLNHDAMYWYRQDPGQGLRLIYYSQIVNDFQKGDIAEGYSVSREKKESFPLTVTSAQKNPTAFYLCASSAGPGLAGIYNEQFFGPGTRLTVL.

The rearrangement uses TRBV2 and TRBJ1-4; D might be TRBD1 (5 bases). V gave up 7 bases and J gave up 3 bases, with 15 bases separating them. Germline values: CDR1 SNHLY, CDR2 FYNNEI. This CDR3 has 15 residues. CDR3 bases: TGTGCCAGCAAGGTCAGGGTTTTTCCTAATGAAAAACTGTTTTTT. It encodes CASKVRVFPNEKLFF.

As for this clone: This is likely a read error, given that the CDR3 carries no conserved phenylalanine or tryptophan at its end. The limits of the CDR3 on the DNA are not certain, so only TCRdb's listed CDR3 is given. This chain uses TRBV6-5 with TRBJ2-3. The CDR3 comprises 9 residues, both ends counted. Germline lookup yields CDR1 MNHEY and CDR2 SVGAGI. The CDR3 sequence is CASSEPPSG.

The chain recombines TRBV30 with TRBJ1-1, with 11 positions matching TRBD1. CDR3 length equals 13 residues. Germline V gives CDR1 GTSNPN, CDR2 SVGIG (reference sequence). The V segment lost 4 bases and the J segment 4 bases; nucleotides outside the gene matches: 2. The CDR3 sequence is CAWTGTGGTEAFF. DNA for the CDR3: TGTGCCTGGACCGGGACAGGGGGCACTGAAGCTTTCTTT. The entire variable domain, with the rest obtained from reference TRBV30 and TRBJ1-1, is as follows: SQTIHQWPATLVQPVGSPLSLECTVEGTSNPNLYWYRQAAGRGLQLLFYSVGIGQISSEVPQNLSASRPQDRQFILSSKKLLLSDSGFYLCAWTGTGGTEAFFGQGTRLTVV.